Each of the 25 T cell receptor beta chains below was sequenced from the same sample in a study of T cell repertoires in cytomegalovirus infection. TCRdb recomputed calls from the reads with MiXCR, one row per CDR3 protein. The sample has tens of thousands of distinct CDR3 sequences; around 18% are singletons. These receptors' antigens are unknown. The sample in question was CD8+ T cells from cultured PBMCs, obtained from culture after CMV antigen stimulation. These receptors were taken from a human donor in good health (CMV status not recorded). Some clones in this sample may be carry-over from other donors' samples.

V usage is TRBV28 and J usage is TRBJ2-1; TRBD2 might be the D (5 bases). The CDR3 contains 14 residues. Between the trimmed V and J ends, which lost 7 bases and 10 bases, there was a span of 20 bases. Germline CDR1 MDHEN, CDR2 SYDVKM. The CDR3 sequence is CASTPLATAREQFF. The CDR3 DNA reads TGTGCCAGCACCCCCCTAGCCACGGCTCGGGAGCAGTTCTTC.

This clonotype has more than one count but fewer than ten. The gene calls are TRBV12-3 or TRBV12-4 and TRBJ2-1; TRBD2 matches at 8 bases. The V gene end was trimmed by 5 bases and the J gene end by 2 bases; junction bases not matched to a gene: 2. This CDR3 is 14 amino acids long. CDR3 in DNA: TGTGCCAGCAGTCTTAGCGGGGCCTACAATGAGCAGTTCTTC. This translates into CASSLSGAYNEQFF.

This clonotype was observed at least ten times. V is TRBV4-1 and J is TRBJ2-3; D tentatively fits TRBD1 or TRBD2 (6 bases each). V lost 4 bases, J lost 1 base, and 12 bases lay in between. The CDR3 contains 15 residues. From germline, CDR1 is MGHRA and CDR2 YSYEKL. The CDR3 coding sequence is TGCGCCAGCAGCCCCGGGGGCGGGGGCACAGATACGCAGTATTTT. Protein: CASSPGGGGTDTQYF.

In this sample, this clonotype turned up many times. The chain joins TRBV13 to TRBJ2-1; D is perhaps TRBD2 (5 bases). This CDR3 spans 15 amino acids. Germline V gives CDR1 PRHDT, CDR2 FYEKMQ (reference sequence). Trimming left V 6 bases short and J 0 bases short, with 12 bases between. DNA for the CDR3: TGTGCCAGCAGTTCGGACTTGAGCTCCTACAATGAGCAGTTCTTC. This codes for CASSSDLSSYNEQFF.

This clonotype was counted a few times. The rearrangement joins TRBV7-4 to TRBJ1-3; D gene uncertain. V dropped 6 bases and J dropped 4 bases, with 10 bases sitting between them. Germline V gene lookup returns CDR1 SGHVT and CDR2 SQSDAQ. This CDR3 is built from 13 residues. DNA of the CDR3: TGTGCCAGCAGACCAATTACCGGAAACACCATATATTTT. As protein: CASRPITGNTIYF.

The CDR3 nucleotides are TGTGCCAGCAGTTACTCAACAGACTCTGGGGCCAACGTCCTGACTTTC. Translated, it gives CASSYSTDSGANVLTF. V and J are TRBV6-2 or TRBV6-3 and TRBJ2-6; D remains ambiguous. This CDR3 has 16 amino acids. Germline CDR1 reads MNHEY; CDR2 reads SVGEGT. V was pared by 0 bases and J by 0 bases, with 6 bases between.

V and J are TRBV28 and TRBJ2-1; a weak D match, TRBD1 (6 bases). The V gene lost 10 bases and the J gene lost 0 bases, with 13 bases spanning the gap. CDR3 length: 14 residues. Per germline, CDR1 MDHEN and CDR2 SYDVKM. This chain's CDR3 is CATRGTSSYNEQFF. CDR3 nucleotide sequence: TGTGCCACCAGGGGCACAAGCTCCTACAATGAGCAGTTCTTC.

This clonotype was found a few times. As DNA, the CDR3 is TGCGCCAGCAGCTTGGAGCCTCCCGGGGCTTCCTACGAGCAGTACTTC. Translation gives CASSLEPPGASYEQYF. The chain recombines TRBV5-1 with TRBJ2-7; possibly TRBD1 or TRBD2 for D (5 bases each). Deletions cut 0 bases from V and 1 base from J, with 14 bases between. The germline CDR1 and CDR2 sequences are SGHRS and YFSETQ. CDR3 length: 16 amino acids.

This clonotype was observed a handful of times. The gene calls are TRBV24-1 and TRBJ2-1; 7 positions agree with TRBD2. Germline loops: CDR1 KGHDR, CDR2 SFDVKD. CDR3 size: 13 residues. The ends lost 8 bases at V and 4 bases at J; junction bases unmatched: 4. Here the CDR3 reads CATTGGSYNEQFF. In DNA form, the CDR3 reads TGTGCCACCACGGGAGGATCGTACAATGAGCAGTTCTTC.

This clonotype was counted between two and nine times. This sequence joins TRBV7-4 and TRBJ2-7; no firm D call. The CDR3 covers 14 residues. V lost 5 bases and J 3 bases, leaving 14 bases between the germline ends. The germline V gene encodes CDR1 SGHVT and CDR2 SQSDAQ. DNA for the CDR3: TGTGCCAGCAGCCCGGCGTATCCGAACTACGAGCAGTACTTC. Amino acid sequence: CASSPAYPNYEQYF.

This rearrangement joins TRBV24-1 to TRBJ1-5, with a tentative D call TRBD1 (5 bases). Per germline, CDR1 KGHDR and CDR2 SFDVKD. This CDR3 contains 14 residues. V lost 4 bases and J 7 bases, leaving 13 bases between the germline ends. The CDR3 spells CATSDPWGQQPQHF. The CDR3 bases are TGTGCCACCAGTGACCCTTGGGGCCAGCAGCCCCAGCATTTT.

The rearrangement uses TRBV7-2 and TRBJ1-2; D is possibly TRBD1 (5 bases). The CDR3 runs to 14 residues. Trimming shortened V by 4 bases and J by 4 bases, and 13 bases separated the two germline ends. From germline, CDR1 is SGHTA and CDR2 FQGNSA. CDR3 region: CASSWGQGGYGYTF. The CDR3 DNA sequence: TGTGCCAGCAGCTGGGGCCAGGGCGGCTATGGCTACACCTTC.

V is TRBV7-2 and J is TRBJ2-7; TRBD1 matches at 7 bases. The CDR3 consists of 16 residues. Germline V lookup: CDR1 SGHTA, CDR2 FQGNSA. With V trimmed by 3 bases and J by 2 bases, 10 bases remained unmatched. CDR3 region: CASSFGWGQPTYEQYF. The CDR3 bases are TGTGCCAGCAGCTTTGGGTGGGGACAGCCGACCTACGAGCAGTACTTC. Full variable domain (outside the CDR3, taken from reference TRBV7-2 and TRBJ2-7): GAGVSQSPSNKVTEKGKDVELRCDPISGHTALYWYRQSLGQGLEFLIYFQGNSAPDKSGLPSDRFSAERTGGSVSTLTIQRTQQEDSAVYLCASSFGWGQPTYEQYFGPGTRLTVT.

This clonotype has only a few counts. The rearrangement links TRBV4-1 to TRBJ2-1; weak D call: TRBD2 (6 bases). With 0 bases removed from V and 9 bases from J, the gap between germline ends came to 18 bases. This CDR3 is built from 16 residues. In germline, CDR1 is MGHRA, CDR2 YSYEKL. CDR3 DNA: TGCGCCAGCAGCCAAGATGGGGGGACGGACATCGGTGAGCAGTTCTTC. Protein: CASSQDGGTDIGEQFF.

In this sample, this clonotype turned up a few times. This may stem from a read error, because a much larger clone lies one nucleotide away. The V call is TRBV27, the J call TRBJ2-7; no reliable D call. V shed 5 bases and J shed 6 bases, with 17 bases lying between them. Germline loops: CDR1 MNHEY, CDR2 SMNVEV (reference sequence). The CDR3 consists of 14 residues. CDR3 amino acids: CASSPSTSLAEQYF. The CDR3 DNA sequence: TGTGCCAGCAGTCCCTCCACCTCTCTCGCCGAGCAGTACTTC.

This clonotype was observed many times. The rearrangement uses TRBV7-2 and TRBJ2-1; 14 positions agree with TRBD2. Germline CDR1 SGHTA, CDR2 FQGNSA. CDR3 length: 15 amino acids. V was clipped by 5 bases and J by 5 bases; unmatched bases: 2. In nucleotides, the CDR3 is TGTGCCAGCAGCCGACTAGCGGGAGGGGACAATGAGCAGTTCTTC. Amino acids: CASSRLAGGDNEQFF. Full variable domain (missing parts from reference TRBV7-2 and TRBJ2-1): GAGVSQSPSNKVTEKGKDVELRCDPISGHTALYWYRQSLGQGLEFLIYFQGNSAPDKSGLPSDRFSAERTGGSVSTLTIQRTQQEDSAVYLCASSRLAGGDNEQFFGPGTRLTVL.

The CDR3, as DNA: TGCGCCAGCAGCCAAGCCCAGCGGAGCTACAATGAGCAGTTCTTC. Translating it yields CASSQAQRSYNEQFF. This chain joins TRBV4-1 and TRBJ2-1; possible D gene TRBD2, 5 bases. Trimming cost V 1 base and J 3 bases, with 10 bases left between them. From germline, CDR1 is MGHRA and CDR2 YSYEKL. CDR3 length: 15 amino acids.

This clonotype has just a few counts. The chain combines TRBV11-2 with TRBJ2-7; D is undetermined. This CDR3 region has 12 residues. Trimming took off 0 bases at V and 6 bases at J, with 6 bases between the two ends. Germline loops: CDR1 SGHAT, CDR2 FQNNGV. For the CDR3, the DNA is TGTGCCAGCAGCTTAGATCCGAGCGAGCAGTACTTC. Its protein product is CASSLDPSEQYF.

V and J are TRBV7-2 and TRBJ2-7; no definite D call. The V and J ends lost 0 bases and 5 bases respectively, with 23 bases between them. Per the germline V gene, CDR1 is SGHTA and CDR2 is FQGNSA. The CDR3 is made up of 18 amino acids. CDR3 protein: CASSLAGLLGYTEDEQYF. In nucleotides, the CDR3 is TGTGCCAGCAGCTTAGCGGGGTTGTTGGGTTATACAGAGGACGAGCAGTACTTC.

CDR3 in amino acids: CASSHATRSSYEQYF. In DNA, the CDR3 is TGTGCCAGCAGTCATGCGACACGGAGCTCCTACGAGCAGTACTTC. V usage is TRBV7-9 and J usage is TRBJ2-7; D is uncertain. V lost 6 bases and J lost 0, with 15 bases in between. CDR3 size: 15 residues. Germline V gene sequence: CDR1 SEHNR, CDR2 FQNEAQ (reference sequence).

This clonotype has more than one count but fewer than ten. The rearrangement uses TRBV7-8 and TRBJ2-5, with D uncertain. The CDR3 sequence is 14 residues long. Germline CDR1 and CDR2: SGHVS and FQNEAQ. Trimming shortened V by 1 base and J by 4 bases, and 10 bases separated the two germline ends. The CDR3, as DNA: TGTGCCAGCAGCTTAGGGTTTAGCTCAGAGACCCAGTACTTC. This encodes CASSLGFSSETQYF.

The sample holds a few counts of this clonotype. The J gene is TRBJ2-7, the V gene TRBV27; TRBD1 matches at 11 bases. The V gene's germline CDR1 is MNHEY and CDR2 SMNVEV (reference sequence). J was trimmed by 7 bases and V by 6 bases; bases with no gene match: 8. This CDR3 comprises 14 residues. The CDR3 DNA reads TGTGCCAGCAGGCCAGGACAGGGGGCGCGGGAGCAGTACTTC. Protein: CASRPGQGAREQYF.

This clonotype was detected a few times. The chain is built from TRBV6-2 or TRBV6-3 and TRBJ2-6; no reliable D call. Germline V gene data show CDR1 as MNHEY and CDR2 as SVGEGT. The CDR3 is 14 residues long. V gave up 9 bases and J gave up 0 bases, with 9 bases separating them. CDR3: CASSTFSGANVLTF. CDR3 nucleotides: TGTGCCAGTTCTACTTTCTCTGGGGCCAACGTCCTGACTTTC.

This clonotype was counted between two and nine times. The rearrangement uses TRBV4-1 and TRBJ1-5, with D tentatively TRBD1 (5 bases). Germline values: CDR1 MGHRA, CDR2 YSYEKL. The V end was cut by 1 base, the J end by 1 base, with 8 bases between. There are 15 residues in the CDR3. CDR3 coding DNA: TGCGCCAGCAGCCAAGGGGGGGTCAGCAATCAGCCCCAGCATTTT. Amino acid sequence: CASSQGGVSNQPQHF.

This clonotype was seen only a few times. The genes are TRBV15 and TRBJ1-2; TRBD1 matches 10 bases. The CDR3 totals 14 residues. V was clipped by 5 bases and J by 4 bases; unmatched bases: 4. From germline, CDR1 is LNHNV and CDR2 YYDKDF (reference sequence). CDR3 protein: CATSPRDRGYGYTF. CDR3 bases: TGTGCCACCAGCCCTCGGGACAGGGGCTATGGCTACACCTTC.